Listed here are 15 T cell receptor beta chains from one sample, sequenced in a study of shared clonotypes between healthy human individuals (dated by TCRdb to 2020 to 2022). The method behind the library was the immunoSEQ multiplex PCR assay. The immuneACCESS repertoire file appears here via TCRdb, limited to in-frame rearrangements. These files lack a portion of the clones; in checked studies, under half of the deficit traces to unresolved V genes, and the cause of the others is not known. A total of some 100,000 clones appear in this sample, approximately 70% of them only once. The ten most abundant clones make up about a quarter of the sample. Sequencing was performed on memory CD8+ T cells sorted from blood. This sample's cell subset or site label indicates: CD45RO+ cells pooled with CCR7-negative TemRA cells. The receptors derive from a woman in her thirties in good health.

The gene calls are TRBV7-9 and TRBJ1-4, with D perhaps matching TRBD1 (6 bases). Germline assignment: CDR1 SEHNR and CDR2 FQNEAQ (reference sequence). The CDR3 sequence is 16 residues long. V lost 0 bases, J lost 2 bases, and 10 bases lay in between. This CDR3 is CASSLAGAQTNEKLFF. CDR3 nucleotide sequence: TGTGCCAGCAGCTTAGCGGGGGCGCAGACTAATGAAAAACTGTTTTTT. Variable domain in full (rest from reference TRBV7-9 and TRBJ1-4): DTGVSQNPRHKITKRGQNVTFRCDPISEHNRLYWYRQTLGQGPEFLTYFQNEAQLEKSRLLSDRFSAERPKGSFSTLEIQRTEQGDSAMYLCASSLAGAQTNEKLFFGSGTQLSVL.

As for this clone: This may come from a read error, since a much larger clone is one base off. Other DNA sequences from this sample encode an identical CDR3 as well. This chain links TRBV5-6 with TRBJ2-5, with 15 bases lining up with TRBD2. The J call may be wrong; the DNA end is better matched by TRBJ2-7. Germline V gene lookup returns CDR1 SGHDT and CDR2 YYEEEE. The CDR3 spans 15 residues. The CDR3 sequence: CASSSGLAGGYEQYF. CDR3 DNA: TGTGCCAGCAGCTCGGGACTAGCGGGAGGATACGAGCAGTACTTC.

J is TRBJ2-7 and V is TRBV5-1; no clear D gene. The V gene's germline CDR1 is SGHRS and CDR2 YFSETQ. There are 12 residues in the CDR3. Trimming cost V 3 bases and J 4 bases, with 8 bases left between them. The CDR3 region has the DNA TGCGCCAGCAGCTCAACGAGGTACGAGCAGTACTTC. This encodes CASSSTRYEQYF.

The chain links TRBV4-2 to TRBJ2-5; D tentatively reads TRBD1 or TRBD2 (5 bases each). V was clipped by 1 base and J by 1 base, with 16 bases between them. In germline, CDR1 is LGHNA, CDR2 YNFKEQ. The CDR3 has 17 amino acids. CDR3 sequence: CASSQVGGGTAQETQYF. CDR3 sequence (DNA): TGTGCCAGCAGCCAAGTGGGTGGGGGAACGGCCCAAGAGACCCAGTACTTC.

This clone occurred a few times. The chain uses TRBV6-1 and TRBJ2-3; D unclear. The CDR3 runs to 15 residues. Germline assignment: CDR1 MNHNS and CDR2 SASEGT. Between the trimmed V and J ends, which lost 1 base and 1 base, there was a span of 9 bases. The CDR3 here is CASSEVVAGTDTQYF. The CDR3 coding sequence is TGTGCCAGCAGTGAAGTCGTTGCGGGCACAGATACGCAGTATTTT.

As for this clone: Additional DNA sequences in this sample encode the identical CDR3. V and J are TRBV7-9 and TRBJ2-2, with D unclear. This CDR3 region has 14 residues. V was cut by 4 bases and J by 3 bases, with 9 bases left in between. CDR1 and CDR2 (germline): SEHNR, FQNEAQ (reference sequence). The CDR3 DNA sequence: TGTGCCAGCAGCTCCCGGGCCTACACCGGGGAGCTGTTTTTT. Encoded protein: CASSSRAYTGELFF.

The rearrangement links TRBV15 to TRBJ2-3, with TRBD1 as a possible D gene (6 bases). The length of the CDR3 is 14 residues. The germline V gene encodes CDR1 LNHNV and CDR2 YYDKDF (reference sequence). The ends were cut back, 4 bases at V and 5 bases at J, with 13 bases in the middle. The CDR3 sequence: CATSKQGNIDTQYF. The DNA of the CDR3 is TGTGCCACCAGCAAACAGGGTAATATAGATACGCAGTATTTT.

This rearrangement joins TRBV5-8 to TRBJ2-7; perhaps D is TRBD1 or TRBD2 (5 bases each). Trimming cost V 0 bases and J 2 bases, with 12 bases left between them. This CDR3 has 15 amino acids. CDR1 and CDR2 from the germline V gene are SGHTS and YDEGEE. CDR3 amino acids: CASSLGVGVPYEQYF. The CDR3 DNA reads TGTGCCAGCAGCTTGGGGGTGGGGGTTCCCTACGAGCAGTACTTC.

The V and J genes are TRBV2 and TRBJ2-3; possible D gene TRBD2, 5 bases. The CDR3 totals 15 residues. Trimming took 1 base from V and 0 from J, leaving 8 bases between them. Looked up from germline, CDR1 is SNHLY and CDR2 is FYNNEI. Here the CDR3 DNA reads TGTGCCAGCAGTGAAGATGGCGGGAGCACAGATACGCAGTATTTT. Residues: CASSEDGGSTDTQYF.

The chain joins TRBV19 to TRBJ1-5; a possible D gene is TRBD1 (6 bases). Trimming left V 5 bases short and J 0 bases short, with 17 bases between. Germline CDR1 LNHDA, CDR2 SQIVND (reference sequence). This CDR3 is built from 17 residues. CDR3 region: CASSPGRGMYSNQPQHF. The CDR3, as DNA: TGTGCCAGTAGTCCGGGGAGGGGGATGTATAGCAATCAGCCCCAGCATTTT.

The chain links TRBV7-2 to TRBJ1-4; TRBD1 is a possible D gene (5 bases). CDR3 length: 15 residues. Trimming removed 3 bases from V and 8 bases from J, with 16 bases in between. Per germline, CDR1 SGHTA and CDR2 FQGNSA. The CDR3 nucleotides read TGTGCCAGCAGCTTTGGATCAGGGTTTCCCGAAAAACTGTTTTTT. This codes for CASSFGSGFPEKLFF.

This clone was counted between two and nine times. This chain joins TRBV10-3 and TRBJ2-1, with D perhaps TRBD2 (6 bases). The germline V and J ends were trimmed by 10 bases and 10 bases, with 8 bases remaining between them. The CDR3 loop spans 9 amino acids. Germline loops: CDR1 ENHRY, CDR2 SYGVKD. The CDR3 DNA reads TGTGCCACCGGACTAGAGCAGTTCTTC. It translates to CATGLEQFF.

The chain joins TRBV9 to TRBJ1-2, with no clear D. Germline V gene data show CDR1 as SGDLS and CDR2 as YYNGEE. The CDR3 contains 16 residues. Trimming took off 4 bases at V and 5 bases at J, with 21 bases between the two ends. The CDR3 loop is CASSPLPGVSEYGYTF. The CDR3 DNA is TGTGCCAGCAGCCCCCTCCCCGGTGTTTCCGAATATGGCTACACCTTC.

The V gene is TRBV28, the J gene TRBJ2-2; TRBD2 matches 7 bases. The CDR3 is made up of 16 amino acids. V lost 5 bases, J lost 5 bases, and 11 bases stayed unmatched. Germline values: CDR1 MDHEN, CDR2 SYDVKM. CDR3 DNA sequence: TGTGCCAGCAGTACGGGGAGACTAGCTCGTACCGGGGAGCTGTTTTTT. Its translation is CASSTGRLARTGELFF.

The chain employs TRBV19 and TRBJ2-4; D ambiguous. Germline lookup yields CDR1 LNHDA and CDR2 SQIVND (reference sequence). The ends were cut back, 3 bases at V and 0 bases at J, with 18 bases in the middle. The CDR3 loop spans 18 amino acids. The DNA of the CDR3 is TGTGCCAGTAGTATTTATTTACTTACCTCGGGAGCCAAAAACATTCAGTACTTC. Translated: CASSIYLLTSGAKNIQYF. The complete variable domain, with remaining parts taken from reference TRBV19 and TRBJ2-4, reads DGGITQSPKYLFRKEGQNVTLSCEQNLNHDAMYWYRQDPGQGLRLIYYSQIVNDFQKGDIAEGYSVSREKKESFPLTVTSAQKNPTAFYLCASSIYLLTSGAKNIQYFGAGTRLSVL.